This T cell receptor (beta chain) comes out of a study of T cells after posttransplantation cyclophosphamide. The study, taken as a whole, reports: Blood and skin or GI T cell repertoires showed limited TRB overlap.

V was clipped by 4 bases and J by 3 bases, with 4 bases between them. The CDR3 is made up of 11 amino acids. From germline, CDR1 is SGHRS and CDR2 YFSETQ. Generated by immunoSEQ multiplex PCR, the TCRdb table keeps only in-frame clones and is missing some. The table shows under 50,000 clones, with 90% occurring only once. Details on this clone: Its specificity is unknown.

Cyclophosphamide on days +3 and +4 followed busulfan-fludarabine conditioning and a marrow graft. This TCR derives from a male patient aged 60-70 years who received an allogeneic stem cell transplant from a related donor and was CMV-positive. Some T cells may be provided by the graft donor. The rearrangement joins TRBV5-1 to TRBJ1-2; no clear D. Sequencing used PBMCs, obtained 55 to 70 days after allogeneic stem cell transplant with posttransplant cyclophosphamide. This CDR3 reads CASSRDYGYTF. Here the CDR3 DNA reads TGCGCCAGCAGCCGGGACTATGGCTACACCTTC.